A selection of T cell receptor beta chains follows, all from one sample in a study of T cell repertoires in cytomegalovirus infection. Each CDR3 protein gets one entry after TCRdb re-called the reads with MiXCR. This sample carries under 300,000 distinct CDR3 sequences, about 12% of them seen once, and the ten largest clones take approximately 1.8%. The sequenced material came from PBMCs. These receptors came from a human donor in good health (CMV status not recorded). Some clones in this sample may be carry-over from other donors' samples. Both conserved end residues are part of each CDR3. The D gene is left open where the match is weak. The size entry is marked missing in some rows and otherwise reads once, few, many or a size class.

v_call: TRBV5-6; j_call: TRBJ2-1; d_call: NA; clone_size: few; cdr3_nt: TGTGCCAGCAGTATTGGCGGCGGACCCTACAATGAGCAGTTCTTC; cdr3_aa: CASSIGGGPYNEQFF
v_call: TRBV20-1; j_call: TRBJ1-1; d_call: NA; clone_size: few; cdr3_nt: TGCAGTGCTAGAGATTCACAGAGGGCGGCTCACACTGAAGCTTTCTTT; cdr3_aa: CSARDSQRAAHTEAFF
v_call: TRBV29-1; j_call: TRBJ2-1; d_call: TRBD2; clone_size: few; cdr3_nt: TGCAGCGTCTTCCTTGGGCAGCGGGGGTACAATGAGCAGTTCTTC; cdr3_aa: CSVFLGQRGYNEQFF
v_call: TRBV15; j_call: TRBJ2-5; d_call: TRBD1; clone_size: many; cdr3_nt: TGTGCCACCAGCAGAGATCGGGGACAGGCGGGCCAAGAGACCCAGTACTTC; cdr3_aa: CATSRDRGQAGQETQYF
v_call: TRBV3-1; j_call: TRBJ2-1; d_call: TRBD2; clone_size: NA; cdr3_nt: TGTGCCAGCAGCCGTGGACTAGCGGGAGCAAGTGAGCAGTTCTTC; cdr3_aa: CASSRGLAGASEQFF
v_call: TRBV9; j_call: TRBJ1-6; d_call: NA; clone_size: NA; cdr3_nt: TGTGCCAGCAGCGCCAACAGGGCCGATAATTCACCCCTCCACTTT; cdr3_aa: CASSANRADNSPLHF
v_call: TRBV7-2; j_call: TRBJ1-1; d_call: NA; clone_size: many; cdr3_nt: TGTGCCAGCAGCTTTACCACAGGAGGTTATACTGAAGCTTTCTTT; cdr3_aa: CASSFTTGGYTEAFF
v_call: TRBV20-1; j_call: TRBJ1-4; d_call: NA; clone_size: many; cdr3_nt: TGCAGTGCTAGAGATCTCCCTCTGCAGGTCCCTAATGAAAAACTGTTTTTT; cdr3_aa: CSARDLPLQVPNEKLFF
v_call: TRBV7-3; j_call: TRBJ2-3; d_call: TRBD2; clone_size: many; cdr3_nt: TGTGCCAGCAGCGCTGGGACTAGCGGGGCCACAGATACGCAGTATTTT; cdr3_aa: CASSAGTSGATDTQYF
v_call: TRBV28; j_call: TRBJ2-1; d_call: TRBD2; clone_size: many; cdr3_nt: TGTGCCAGCACCGCGGGAGACTACAATGAGCAGTTCTTC; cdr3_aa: CASTAGDYNEQFF
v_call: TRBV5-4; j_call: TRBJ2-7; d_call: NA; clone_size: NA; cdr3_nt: TGTGCCAGCAGCTTGGGGGCAAAAATCTACGAGCAGTACTTC; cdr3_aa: CASSLGAKIYEQYF
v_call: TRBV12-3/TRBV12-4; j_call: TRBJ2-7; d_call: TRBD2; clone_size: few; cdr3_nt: TGTGCCAGCAGCGGGGGGTTCAACGAGCAGTACTTC; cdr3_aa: CASSGGFNEQYF
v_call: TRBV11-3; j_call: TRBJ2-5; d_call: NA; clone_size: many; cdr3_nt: TGTGCCAGCAGCTTAGGACCAGATAAAGAGACCCAGTACTTC; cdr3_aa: CASSLGPDKETQYF
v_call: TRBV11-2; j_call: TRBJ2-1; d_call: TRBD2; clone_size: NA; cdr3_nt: TGTGCCAGCAGCTCCACTAGCGGGAGAGCATACAATGAGCAGTTCTTC; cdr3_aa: CASSSTSGRAYNEQFF
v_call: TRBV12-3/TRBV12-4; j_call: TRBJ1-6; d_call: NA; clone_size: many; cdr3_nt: TGTGCCAGCAGGCTACCCGGCAGCCGAGGAGACTCACCCCTCCACTTT; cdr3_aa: CASRLPGSRGDSPLHF
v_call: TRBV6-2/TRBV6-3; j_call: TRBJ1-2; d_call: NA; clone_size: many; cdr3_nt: TGTGCCAGCAGACCCGACACAGAGCACTATGGCTACACCTTC; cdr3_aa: CASRPDTEHYGYTF
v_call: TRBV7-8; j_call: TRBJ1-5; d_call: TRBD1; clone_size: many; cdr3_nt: TGTGCCAGCAGCTTAGCGCTGACAGGGAATCAGCCCCAGCATTTT; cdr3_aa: CASSLALTGNQPQHF
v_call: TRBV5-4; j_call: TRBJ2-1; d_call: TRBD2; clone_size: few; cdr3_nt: TGTGCCAGCTCGACGGGAGGCCACAATGAGCAGTTCTTC; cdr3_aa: CASSTGGHNEQFF
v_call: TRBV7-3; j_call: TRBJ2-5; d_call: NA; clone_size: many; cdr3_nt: TGTGCCAGCAGCCTAGGCGAGTTGGAGACCCAGTACTTC; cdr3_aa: CASSLGELETQYF
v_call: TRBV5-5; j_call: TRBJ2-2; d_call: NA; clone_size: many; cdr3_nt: TGTGCCAGCAGCTTTAGCCATGGGTTTGGGGAGCTGTTTTTT; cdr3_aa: CASSFSHGFGELFF
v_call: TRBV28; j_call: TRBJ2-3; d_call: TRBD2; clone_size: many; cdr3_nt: TGTGCCATTTCCCGGGGGGACACAGATACGCAGTATTTT; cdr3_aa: CAISRGDTDTQYF
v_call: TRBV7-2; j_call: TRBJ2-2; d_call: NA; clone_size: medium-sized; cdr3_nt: TGTGCCAGCAGCTTACGGGGGACCGGGGAGCTGTTTTTT; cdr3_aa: CASSLRGTGELFF
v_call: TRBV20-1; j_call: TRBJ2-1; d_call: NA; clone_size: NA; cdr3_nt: TGCAGTGCTAGTCGCCTCAATGAGCAGTTCTTC; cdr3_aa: CSASRLNEQFF
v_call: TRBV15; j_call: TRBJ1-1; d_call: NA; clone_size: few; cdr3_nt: TGTGCCACCAGCAGAGGGACACCGAACACTGAAGCTTTCTTT; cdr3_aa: CATSRGTPNTEAFF
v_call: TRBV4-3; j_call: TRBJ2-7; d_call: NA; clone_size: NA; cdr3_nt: TGCGCCAGCAGCCAAGATCTCGGGTACGAGCAGTACTTC; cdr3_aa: CASSQDLGYEQYF
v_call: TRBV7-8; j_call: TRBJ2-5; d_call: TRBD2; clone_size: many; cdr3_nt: TGTGCCAGCAGCTTAGGGACTAGCGGGGCGGAGACCCAGTACTTC; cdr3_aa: CASSLGTSGAETQYF
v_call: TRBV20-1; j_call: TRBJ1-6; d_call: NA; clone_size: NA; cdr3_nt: TGCAGTGCTAGATCGGCGGGTTGGGGTCCCCTCCACTTT; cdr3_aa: CSARSAGWGPLHF
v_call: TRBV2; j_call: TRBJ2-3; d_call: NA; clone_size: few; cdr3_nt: TGTGCCAGCAGCGCTGGTAGTACGCAGTATTTT; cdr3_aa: CASSAGSTQYF
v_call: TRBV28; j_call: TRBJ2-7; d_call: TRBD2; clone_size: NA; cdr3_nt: TGTGCCAGCAGAGTTCCGGGACTAGCAGGATTCTACGAGCAGTACTTC; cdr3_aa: CASRVPGLAGFYEQYF
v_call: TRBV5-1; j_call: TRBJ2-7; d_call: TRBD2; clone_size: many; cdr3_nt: TGCGCCAGCAGCTTCTCCCTAGCGGGGAGCTACGAGCAGTACTTC; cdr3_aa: CASSFSLAGSYEQYF
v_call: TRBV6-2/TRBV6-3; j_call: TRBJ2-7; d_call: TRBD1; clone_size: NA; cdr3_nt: TGTGCCAGCAGTTACCTTTACGGGACAGGGGGCGACGAGCAGTACTTC; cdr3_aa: CASSYLYGTGGDEQYF
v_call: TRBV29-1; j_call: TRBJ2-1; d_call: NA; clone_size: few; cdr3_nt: TGCAGCGCGGAATATGAGCAGTTCTTC; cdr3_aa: CSAEYEQFF
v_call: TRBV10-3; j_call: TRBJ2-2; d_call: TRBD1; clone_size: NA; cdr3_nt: TGTGCCATCAGTGAGAACCCGGGACAGGCGAACACCGGGGAGCTGTTTTTT; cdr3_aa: CAISENPGQANTGELFF
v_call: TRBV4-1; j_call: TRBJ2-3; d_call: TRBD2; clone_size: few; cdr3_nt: TGCGCCAGCAGCGTCCGAGGTGGGGCGGGGGGGCCCGGCACAGATACGCAGTATTTT; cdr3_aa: CASSVRGGAGGPGTDTQYF
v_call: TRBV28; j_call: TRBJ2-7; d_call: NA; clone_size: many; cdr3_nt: TGTGCCAGCAGCGGACGGCGGGCCCCCTACGAGCAGTACTTC; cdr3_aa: CASSGRRAPYEQYF